Each of the 7 T cell receptor beta chains below was sequenced from the same sample in a study of somatic mutations in cytotoxic T cells in rheumatoid arthritis. Clones were read by immunoSEQ multiplex PCR, and TCRdb kept only the in-frame ones, dropping some. Of some 20,000 clones listed, about 83% are singletons. Sequencing was done on a sample of CD8+ T cells sorted from blood. These receptors all come from a man between 18 and 35 years old with rheumatoid arthritis.

The V and J genes are TRBV30 and TRBJ1-2; D is possibly TRBD1 (5 bases). Germline-derived CDR1 and CDR2 are GTSNPN and SVGIG (reference sequence). The CDR3 has 17 amino acids. V was clipped by 3 bases and J by 1 base, with 21 bases between them. The CDR3 loop is CAWRRRRTQYRNYGYTF. The CDR3 DNA reads TGTGCCTGGAGGAGAAGACGGACACAGTACCGTAACTATGGCTACACCTTC.

The chain is built from TRBV30 and TRBJ1-1; the D gene is possibly TRBD1 (5 bases). Trimming pared 6 bases from V and 5 bases from J, leaving 13 bases between. CDR3 length: 12 amino acids. Germline assignment: CDR1 GTSNPN and CDR2 SVGIG (reference sequence). CDR3 in DNA: TGTGCCTGCGCAGAGGGGCGGACTGAAGCTTTCTTT. Protein sequence: CACAEGRTEAFF. The full variable domain, its missing parts supplied by reference TRBV30 and TRBJ1-1, is SQTIHQWPATLVQPVGSPLSLECTVEGTSNPNLYWYRQAAGRGLQLLFYSVGIGQISSEVPQNLSASRPQDRQFILSSKKLLLSDSGFYLCACAEGRTEAFFGQGTRLTVV.

This chain joins TRBV11-2 and TRBJ1-2; unclear D gene. This CDR3 is built from 15 residues. V was shortened by 5 bases and J by 3 bases, with 16 bases between the two germline ends. Germline CDR1 is SGHAT and CDR2 is FQNNGV. In DNA form, the CDR3 reads TGTGCCAGCAGCCTTCACGAAACCCCCTACTATGGCTACACCTTC. This sequence encodes CASSLHETPYYGYTF.

This clone was detected only once. This rearrangement joins TRBV7-9 to TRBJ2-7; D gene uncertain. Germline V gene data show CDR1 as SEHNR and CDR2 as FQNEAQ (reference sequence). The V end lost 5 bases, the J end lost 6 bases, and 20 bases lay between the germline ends. CDR3 size: 15 residues. CDR3 DNA sequence: TGTGCCAGCAGCCGAACGGGCCCTTCCTTGCGCGAGCAGTACTTC. This gives the protein CASSRTGPSLREQYF. The entire variable domain, with the rest obtained from reference TRBV7-9 and TRBJ2-7, is as follows: DTGVSQNPRHKITKRGQNVTFRCDPISEHNRLYWYRQTLGQGPEFLTYFQNEAQLEKSRLLSDRFSAERPKGSFSTLEIQRTEQGDSAMYLCASSRTGPSLREQYFGPGTRLTVT.

The V gene is TRBV7-9, the J gene TRBJ1-1; D unclear. V shed 4 bases and J shed 1 base, with 7 bases lying between them. The CDR3 has 13 amino acids. Germline V gene lookup returns CDR1 SEHNR and CDR2 FQNEAQ (reference sequence). In nucleotides, the CDR3 is TGTGCCAGCAGCTGGAGACAGAACACTGAAGCTTTCTTT. Translation: CASSWRQNTEAFF.

V gene TRBV4-1 combines with J gene TRBJ1-2, with 8 positions matching TRBD1. Germline loops: CDR1 MGHRA, CDR2 YSYEKL. The CDR3 has 16 amino acids. Losses at the gene ends were 0 bases for V and 8 bases for J; bases not matched to a gene: 11. The CDR3 DNA sequence: TGCGCCAGCAGCCAAGAAGGTCGCCAGGGGGCTGAAGGCTACACCTTC. It codes for CASSQEGRQGAEGYTF.

This sequence joins TRBV19 and TRBJ2-1; tentative D call: TRBD2 (5 bases). Germline CDR1 LNHDA, CDR2 SQIVND (reference sequence). V lost 3 bases and J lost 8, with 11 bases in between. There are 13 residues in the CDR3. The CDR3 bases are TGTGCCAGTAGTATGGGGTCGGAGGATGAGCAGTTCTTC. It codes for CASSMGSEDEQFF.